The present entry profiles one T cell receptor (beta chain) with its context. The sample holds a few counts of this clonotype. The antigen this receptor binds is unknown. Base quality data are lacking; no much larger clone is found one base away. These data originate in a study of human T cells and chemical hapten exposure (dated by TCRdb to the early 2020s). At the level of the whole study: For sensitization, 2% DPC in acetone was applied to a 2 cm by 2 cm area of upper inner arm skin. Blood was sampled from patients pre-sensitization (week 0) and at 2, 6 and about 24 weeks after DPC sensitization. Patch testing was done on the upper back using Finn chambers containing 0.01% DPC, and results were scored after 6 days according to International Contact Dermatitis Research Group standards. Libraries were pooled for sequencing, and per-sample TCR yields varied mainly because of small differences in library volumes within the pool. The study tracked peripheral blood TCR repertoire changes in vivo during primary and secondary sensitization to the hapten diphenylcyclopropenone (DPC) in alopecia patients. Throughout the approximately 23-week study period, patients were also given weekly therapeutic DPC doses on the scalp. About 29 alopecia patients gave blood for TCR sequencing at one to four time points (pre-sensitization, 2, 6 and 24 weeks). Alopecia areata with under or over 50% scalp involvement, alopecia totalis and alopecia universalis were represented in the patient cohort, which was mostly female.

The library came from RACE. TCRdb records NextSeq 500 as the sequencer. Library preparation attached unique molecular identifiers to individual cDNA molecules for quantitative, reproducible TCR counting. Both TCR alpha and TCR beta chains were sequenced from each blood RNA sample. The authors' analysis ran thus. Samples had a median of roughly 100,000 TCRs, with a range from about 23,224 to 690,600. V, J and CDR3 annotation of the TCR reads was performed with the Decombinator software suite. To make PS versus PT1 abundance plots, every sample was subsampled to the same number of TCRs (28,000). TCRs were defined as expanded if absent before sensitization and observed at least eight times at the 2-week time point. TCRdb trimmed public reads at Q25 via fastp, called clones via MiXCR and kept in-frame beta chains. Under each unique CDR3 protein, matching rows form one entry showing the most common genes and DNA. These V and J calls rely on TCRdb rather than the paper's analysis. This sample has roughly 200,000 distinct CDR3 sequences in its table, and around 23% of those were observed once. The top ten clonotypes cover 2.5% of the sample.

The time point label, read with the paper, signifies: patch test 3, about 24 weeks after DPC sensitization. Explained via the paper, the treatment or condition label denotes: therapeutic diphenylcyclopropenone sensitization with weekly scalp DPC. At each patch-test visit, blood was drawn before the patch test was applied. Patients were eligible if aged 18 to 70, diagnosed with alopecia and judged suitable for DPC therapy, and pregnant patients were excluded. Total RNA was isolated from unfractionated whole blood collected in Tempus Blood RNA tubes. V is cut by 2 bases and J by 1 base, and the space between the germline ends is 11 bases. Counted from cysteine to phenylalanine, this CDR3 has 14 amino acids. CDR3 DNA only is kept here, 42 bases in frame from base 1. CDR1 and CDR2 are read off the germline V gene as SQVTM and ANQGSEA. Broad study findings and their caveats: Significantly more large CDR3 similarity clusters were formed by expanded TCRs than by pre-sensitization or healthy control sets, consistent with antigen-driven responses. All patients had alopecia, a presumed autoimmune disease, so their immune response might differ from that of healthy individuals. DPC sensitization did not change the number of TCRs with a frequency above 1 in 1000, and there was no evidence of changes in global repertoire structure. Repeated subsampling changed both the strength of the expansion versus patch-test correlation and the threshold at which that correlation became significant. A positive correlation was found between the number of PT1 expanded TCRs and patch test score, with significance reached at thresholds 8, 16 and 32 but not 4.

The chain is assembled from TRBV29-1 and TRBJ2-5; the D gene is perhaps TRBD1 or TRBD2, each of them matching over 5 bases. The starting material was whole blood, obtained in connection with sensitization to the hapten diphenylcyclopropenone (DPC). This sequence was found in a woman in her thirties or forties with alopecia areata. Some clones in this sample may be carry-over from other donors' samples. CDR3 loop: CSVEQGPSQETQYF. The DNA is TGCAGCGTTGAACAGGGACCGTCCCAAGAGACCCAGTACTTC.